The 21 T cell receptor beta chains below come from one sample, sequenced in a study of cytomegalovirus exposure and HLA in healthy donors. Sequenced by immunoSEQ multiplex PCR; TCRdb stores in-frame clones only, minus some. The sample has 250,000 to 300,000 clones; roughly 85% are singletons. Sequencing input: PBMCs. The receptors originated from a woman aged 18-35 years in good health and CMV-seronegative.

The chain couples TRBV5-1 to TRBJ2-1, with 11 bases aligning to TRBD2. Germline-derived CDR1 and CDR2 are SGHRS and YFSETQ. The trim removed 4 bases at V and 5 bases at J, leaving 11 bases unmatched. The CDR3 runs to 17 residues. The CDR3 DNA is TGCGCCAGCAGCCCCCAAATTCTAGCGGGGGGCAACAATGAGCAGTTCTTC. As protein: CASSPQILAGGNNEQFF.

The chain carries TRBV5-1 and TRBJ2-3, with TRBD2 identical over 9 bases. The trim removed 2 bases at V and 1 base at J, leaving 2 bases unmatched. Per germline, CDR1 SGHRS and CDR2 YFSETQ. This CDR3 has 15 residues. The DNA of the CDR3 is TGCGCCAGCAGCTTCCGACTAGCGGGCACAGATACGCAGTATTTT. Translating gives CASSFRLAGTDTQYF.

This sequence joins TRBV27 and TRBJ1-2; D is possibly TRBD1 (6 bases). With 5 bases removed from V and 0 bases from J, the gap between germline ends came to 19 bases. CDR1 is MNHEY and CDR2 is SMNVEV in the germline V gene (reference sequence). This CDR3 spans 17 amino acids. Written as DNA, the CDR3 is TGTGCCAGCAGTAAACAGACAGGAAGGAGAGCTAACTATGGCTACACCTTC. It specifies CASSKQTGRRANYGYTF.

The chain has TRBV11-3 and TRBJ1-1; weak D call: TRBD1 (6 bases). V lost 1 base to trimming and J lost 1 base, with 10 bases between them. CDR1 is SGHNT and CDR2 is YENEEA in the germline V gene. CDR3 length equals 15 residues. The CDR3 reads CASSLAWTENTEAFF. CDR3 sequence (DNA): TGTGCCAGCAGCTTAGCTTGGACAGAGAACACTGAAGCTTTCTTT.

As to this clone: One end of the junction does not line up with germline, which may come from a read error. Distinct nucleotide sequences in the sample also encode this CDR3. The rearrangement joins TRBV6-5 to TRBJ2-7; TRBD2 aligns across 10 bases. Germline V gene lookup returns CDR1 MNHEY and CDR2 SVGAGI. The CDR3 is 15 residues long. Here the CDR3 reads CASSYSLAGAYEQYF. CDR3 sequence (DNA): TGTGCCAGCAGTTACTCTCTAGCGGGAGCCTATGAGCAGTACTTC.

In this sample, this clone turned up a few times. V usage is TRBV30 and J usage is TRBJ1-2, with D perhaps matching TRBD1 (6 bases). The V end lost 8 bases, the J end lost 1 base, and 17 bases lay between the germline ends. The CDR3 runs to 14 residues. Germline V gene data show CDR1 as GTSNPN and CDR2 as SVGIG (reference sequence). The DNA for the CDR3 is TGTGCCAGCAATGGACAGTGGAATAACTATGGCTACACCTTC. This gives the protein CASNGQWNNYGYTF.

This clone showed up just a few times. The chain has TRBV11-3 and TRBJ2-2; possible D gene TRBD1, 6 bases. The CDR3 has 15 residues. V was cut by 1 base and J by 5 bases, with 11 bases left in between. The germline V gene has CDR1 SGHNT and CDR2 YENEEA. This CDR3 reads CASSLGYRVTGELFF. The CDR3 DNA follows: TGTGCCAGCAGCTTAGGGTACAGGGTTACCGGGGAGCTGTTTTTT.

The chain uses TRBV7-8 and TRBJ2-7; D gene uncertain. This CDR3 is built from 13 residues. The germline CDR1 and CDR2 sequences are SGHVS and FQNEAQ. V was cut by 2 bases and J by 0 bases, with 5 bases left in between. The chain's CDR3 is CASSLINSYEQYF. Written as DNA, the CDR3 is TGTGCCAGCAGCTTAATTAACTCCTACGAGCAGTACTTC. Variable domain in full (rest from reference TRBV7-8 and TRBJ2-7): GAGVSQSPRYKVAKRGQDVALRCDPISGHVSLFWYQQALGQGPEFLTYFQNEAQLDKSGLPSDRFFAERPEGSVSTLKIQRTQQEDSAVYLCASSLINSYEQYFGPGTRLTVT.

The V gene is TRBV7-9, the J gene TRBJ2-3; D remains ambiguous. The CDR3 is 17 residues long. Between the trimmed V and J ends, which lost 4 bases and 6 bases, there was a span of 23 bases. Germline loops: CDR1 SEHNR, CDR2 FQNEAQ (reference sequence). DNA of the CDR3: TGTGCCAGCAGCTATTCCAAGCCTAGTAGTCTTTTGGATACGCAGTATTTT. Residues: CASSYSKPSSLLDTQYF.

This rearrangement joins TRBV5-4 to TRBJ1-2; TRBD1 agrees at 8 bases. V shed 4 bases, J shed 6 bases, and the junction held 5 bases outside the gene matches. Germline-derived CDR1 and CDR2 are SGHNT and YYREEE (reference sequence). The CDR3 totals 13 residues. The CDR3 region has the DNA TGTGCCAGCAGCCCACAGGGGGGTAATGGCTACACCTTC. Protein product: CASSPQGGNGYTF.

The V call is TRBV27, the J call TRBJ2-7; TRBD1 aligns across 10 bases. With V trimmed by 0 bases and J by 4 bases, 3 bases remained unmatched. The V gene's germline CDR1 is MNHEY and CDR2 SMNVEV (reference sequence). The CDR3 is 15 residues long. The chain's CDR3 is CASSLSGTGVYEQYF. CDR3 DNA sequence: TGTGCCAGCAGTTTATCCGGGACAGGGGTATACGAGCAGTACTTC.

This chain uses TRBV25-1 with TRBJ2-2; TRBD2 matches 7 bases. The CDR3 totals 14 residues. V trimming: 8 bases; J trimming: 4 bases; junction bases outside the gene matches: 7. CDR1 and CDR2 from the germline V gene are MGHDK and SYGVNS. CDR3 in amino acids: CASWGGFPTGELFF. Here the CDR3 DNA reads TGTGCCAGCTGGGGGGGGTTCCCCACCGGGGAGCTGTTTTTT.

The J gene is TRBJ2-1, the V gene TRBV30, with D possibly being TRBD2 (6 bases). Between the trimmed V and J ends, which lost 7 bases and 7 bases, there was a span of 14 bases. This CDR3 contains 12 residues. The germline CDR1 and CDR2 sequences are GTSNPN and SVGIG (reference sequence). CDR3 amino acids: CASHGGRNEQFF. Written as DNA, the CDR3 is TGTGCCTCCCACGGGGGAAGGAATGAGCAGTTCTTC. Looking up the rest from reference TRBV30 and TRBJ2-1 gives the full variable domain: SQTIHQWPATLVQPVGSPLSLECTVEGTSNPNLYWYRQAAGRGLQLLFYSVGIGQISSEVPQNLSASRPQDRQFILSSKKLLLSDSGFYLCASHGGRNEQFFGPGTRLTVL.

J is TRBJ2-3 and V is TRBV6-4, with 10 bases matching TRBD2. Germline V CDR1 and CDR2: MRHNA, SNTAGT. This CDR3 has 16 residues. The trim removed 3 bases at V and 4 bases at J, leaving 7 bases unmatched. CDR3 DNA sequence: TGTGCCAGCAGTGATCACAGCGGGGGGGCAGCAGATACGCAGTATTTT. Protein: CASSDHSGGAADTQYF.

This chain links TRBV29-1 with TRBJ1-4; TRBD1 aligns across 7 bases. V dropped 1 base and J dropped 8; count of bases not matched to a gene: 10. This CDR3 region has 15 residues. CDR1 and CDR2 (germline): SQVTM, ANQGSEA. CDR3 bases: TGCAGCGTTGAAGTCCGAGACAGGGAGCACGAAAAACTGTTTTTT. It yields the protein CSVEVRDREHEKLFF.

The chain combines TRBV27 with TRBJ1-6; TRBD1 is a possible D gene (6 bases). This CDR3 is 14 amino acids long. Trimming left V 6 bases short and J 4 bases short, with 10 bases between. Germline values: CDR1 MNHEY, CDR2 SMNVEV (reference sequence). The chain's CDR3 is CASSETGYNSPLHF. The CDR3 DNA is TGTGCCAGCAGCGAGACAGGTTATAATTCACCCCTCCACTTT.

This clone was counted a single time. This sequence joins TRBV7-7 and TRBJ2-3; a weak D match, TRBD2 (5 bases). This CDR3 spans 14 amino acids. Germline CDR1 reads SSHAT; CDR2 reads FNYEAQ (reference sequence). The V and J ends lost 0 bases and 7 bases respectively, with 11 bases between them. The CDR3 loop is CASSLALGLHTQYF. CDR3 DNA sequence: TGTGCCAGCAGCTTAGCGCTAGGACTCCATACGCAGTATTTT. Drawing the rest from reference TRBV7-7 and TRBJ2-3, the complete variable domain is GAGVSQSPRYKVTKRGQDVTLRCDPISSHATLYWYQQALGQGPEFLTYFNYEAQPDKSGLPSDRFSAERPEGSISTLTIQRTEQRDSAMYRCASSLALGLHTQYFGPGTRLTVL.

The chain carries TRBV30 and TRBJ2-7; TRBD2 matches 9 bases. V lost 5 bases and J lost 0; bases outside the gene matches: 2. CDR3 length: 13 amino acids. CDR1 and CDR2 from the germline V gene are GTSNPN and SVGIG (reference sequence). The CDR3 protein is CAWSSGNSYEQYF. The CDR3 region has the DNA TGTGCCTGGTCTAGCGGGAACTCCTACGAGCAGTACTTC.

This clone came up once. The chain has TRBV27 and TRBJ2-1; perhaps TRBD2 as D (6 bases). The CDR3 sequence is 14 residues long. Trimming left V 2 bases short and J 9 bases short, with 14 bases between. Germline-derived CDR1 and CDR2 are MNHEY and SMNVEV (reference sequence). CDR3 sequence (DNA): TGTGCCAGCAGTTTAGCGGGACGCGGCGGTGAGCAGTTCTTC. Its protein product is CASSLAGRGGEQFF.

This clone is a singleton in its sample. The chain links TRBV9 to TRBJ2-3, with 11 bases identical to TRBD2. CDR1 is SGDLS and CDR2 is YYNGEE in the germline V gene. J was trimmed by 2 bases and V by 0 bases; bases with no gene match: 2. This CDR3 is built from 16 residues. The CDR3 protein is CASSVGLAGITDTQYF. DNA for the CDR3: TGTGCCAGCAGCGTAGGACTAGCGGGAATCACAGATACGCAGTATTTT.

The chain employs TRBV6-6 and TRBJ1-5; D is undetermined. This CDR3 is 14 amino acids long. Germline V lookup: CDR1 MNHNY, CDR2 SVGAGI (reference sequence). V lost 5 bases and J lost 3, with 11 bases in between. The CDR3 sequence: CASSPVTVNQPQHF. DNA of the CDR3: TGTGCCAGCAGTCCTGTCACAGTCAATCAGCCCCAGCATTTT.